Listed below are T cell receptor beta chains from one sample, sequenced in a study of T cell responses to AZD1222 COVID-19 vaccine. TCRdb's copy holds only in-frame clones and misses some; the assay was immunoSEQ multiplex PCR. Here the sample spans about 180,000 clones, nearly 95% being singletons. Sequencing was performed on peripheral blood, taken 28 days after the second AZD1222 dose. These receptors came from an adult who received the AZD1222 COVID-19 vaccine. CDR3s include the opening cysteine and the closing phenylalanine or tryptophan. Fields, in order: D gene, V gene, clone size, J gene, CDR3 protein, CDR3 DNA. D genes are given only for firm matches. Rows give clone size only sometimes, using once, few, many, or a class for an expanded clone.

NA	TRBV7-2	NA	TRBJ2-1	CASSLFGAGPLNEQFF	TGTGCCAGCAGCTTATTCGGAGCGGGCCCCCTGAATGAGCAGTTCTTC
TRBD1	TRBV6-4	NA	TRBJ1-5	CASSDPRDRAKDQPQHF	TGTGCCAGCAGTGACCCCAGGGACAGGGCAAAGGATCAGCCCCAGCATTTT
NA	TRBV11-2	NA	TRBJ2-4	CASSLGGPKNIQYF	TGTGCCAGCAGCCTGGGGGGGCCCAAAAACATTCAGTACTTC
NA	TRBV10-3	NA	TRBJ2-2	CAISLDGSGELFF	TGTGCCATCAGTTTGGACGGGTCCGGGGAGCTGTTTTTT
NA	TRBV6-5	NA	TRBJ2-7	CASRPTPWREQYF	TGTGCCAGCCGGCCCACACCGTGGAGGGAGCAGTACTTC
TRBD1	TRBV6-2/TRBV6-3	once	TRBJ2-7	CASSYNGRGYEQYF	TGTGCCAGCAGTTACAACGGCAGGGGGTACGAGCAGTACTTC
NA	TRBV4-1	NA	TRBJ1-5	CASSQGGVNQPQHF	TGCGCCAGCAGCCAGGGTGGGGTAAATCAGCCCCAGCATTTT
NA	TRBV19	NA	TRBJ1-1	CASSIWGTEAFF	TGTGCCAGTAGTATCTGGGGCACTGAAGCTTTCTTT
NA	TRBV6-5	NA	TRBJ1-1	CASRKGRGTEAFF	TGTGCCAGCAGGAAGGGGCGAGGCACTGAAGCTTTCTTT
NA	TRBV7-2	once	TRBJ1-5	CASSLDGGAGQPQHF	TGTGCCAGCAGCTTAGACGGGGGCGCGGGGCAGCCCCAGCATTTT
NA	TRBV6-1	NA	TRBJ1-2	CASSEPRDYGYTF	TGTGCCAGCAGTGAACCCAGGGACTATGGCTACACCTTC
NA	TRBV6-5	NA	TRBJ1-5	CASSSAGQFNQPQHF	TGTGCCAGCAGTTCCGCAGGACAGTTTAATCAGCCCCAGCATTTT
TRBD1	TRBV5-1	once	TRBJ1-1	CASSLGQGEAFF	TGCGCCAGCAGCCTCGGACAGGGTGAAGCTTTCTTT
NA	TRBV9	NA	TRBJ2-5	CASSEQGRETQYF	TGTGCCAGCAGTGAACAGGGAAGAGAGACCCAGTACTTC
TRBD1	TRBV6-4	NA	TRBJ2-2	CASRATGVNTGELFF	TGTGCCAGCAGAGCGACAGGGGTGAACACCGGGGAGCTGTTTTTT
NA	TRBV18	NA	TRBJ1-1	CASSPAGGSNTEAFF	TGTGCCAGCTCACCGGCGGGGGGATCGAACACTGAAGCTTTCTTT
NA	TRBV7-2	NA	TRBJ1-5	CASSLQGGGMGNQPQHF	TGTGCCAGCAGCCTACAGGGAGGAGGAATGGGCAATCAGCCCCAGCATTTT
NA	TRBV10-3	NA	TRBJ1-6	CAISESSGNPLHF	TGTGCCATCAGTGAGTCGTCAGGGAACCCCCTCCACTTT
TRBD2	TRBV10-3	NA	TRBJ2-5	CAISGQSGSGAAETQYF	TGTGCCATCAGTGGTCAGTCCGGCAGCGGGGCCGCGGAGACCCAGTACTTC
TRBD2	TRBV5-4	NA	TRBJ2-1	CASSSSSGSPWNEQFF	TGTGCCAGCAGCTCCTCTAGCGGGAGCCCGTGGAATGAGCAGTTCTTC
NA	TRBV7-9	NA	TRBJ1-2	CASSLDVTDYGYTF	TGTGCCAGCAGCTTGGATGTGACCGACTATGGCTACACCTTC
NA	TRBV10-3	NA	TRBJ2-1	CAISGPHEQFF	TGTGCCATCAGTGGCCCGCATGAGCAGTTCTTC
NA	TRBV12-3/TRBV12-4	once	TRBJ1-1	CASSTTGNTEAFF	TGTGCCAGCAGTACGACAGGGAACACTGAAGCTTTCTTT
NA	TRBV13	NA	TRBJ2-3	CASSLWPRGTDTQYF	TGTGCCAGCAGCTTATGGCCACGGGGCACAGATACGCAGTATTTT
NA	TRBV6-5	few	TRBJ2-7	CASSPTGGSSYEQYF	TGTGCCAGCAGTCCGACTGGGGGGAGCTCCTACGAGCAGTACTTC
NA	TRBV28	NA	TRBJ1-3	CASSLDTGNTIYF	TGTGCCAGCAGTTTAGACACGGGAAACACCATATATTTT
NA	TRBV5-5	NA	TRBJ2-1	CASSLGLSSYNEQFF	TGTGCCAGCAGCCTCGGACTCAGCTCCTACAATGAGCAGTTCTTC
NA	TRBV11-3	NA	TRBJ2-1	CASSHGTVNNEQFF	TGTGCCAGCAGTCACGGGACGGTAAACAATGAGCAGTTCTTC
NA	TRBV6-5	once	TRBJ1-5	CASSRRDDLNQPQHF	TGTGCCAGCAGTAGAAGGGACGACCTCAATCAGCCCCAGCATTTT
NA	TRBV6-1	NA	TRBJ1-3	CASSVQGPSSGNTIYF	TGTGCCAGCAGTGTACAGGGACCGAGCTCTGGAAACACCATATATTTT
TRBD1	TRBV18	NA	TRBJ1-2	CASSPVEDRGFGYTF	TGTGCCAGCTCACCCGTGGAAGACAGGGGTTTTGGCTACACCTTC
TRBD1	TRBV19	NA	TRBJ1-6	CASSNTGGGSPLHF	TGTGCCAGTAGTAATACAGGGGGAGGGTCACCCCTCCACTTT
TRBD1	TRBV6-5	NA	TRBJ1-5	CASSYLPPGQNQPQHF	TGTGCCAGCAGTTACTTACCTCCGGGACAGAATCAGCCCCAGCATTTT
TRBD2	TRBV2	NA	TRBJ2-5	CASGREVETQYF	TGTGCCAGTGGACGGGAGGTAGAGACCCAGTACTTC
NA	TRBV4-1	NA	TRBJ2-5	CASSPINQETQYF	TGCGCCAGCAGCCCCATCAACCAAGAGACCCAGTACTTC
NA	TRBV6-4	NA	TRBJ2-1	CASSEGGQAHNEQFF	TGTGCCAGCAGTGAAGGAGGGCAGGCTCACAATGAGCAGTTCTTC
NA	TRBV5-6	NA	TRBJ1-4	CASSLLGTSNEKLFF	TGTGCCAGCAGCTTGTTGGGGACTTCTAATGAAAAACTGTTTTTT
NA	TRBV29-1	NA	TRBJ2-7	CSVVPPAEYEQYF	TGCAGCGTTGTTCCGCCGGCGGAGTACGAGCAGTACTTC
TRBD2	TRBV6-5	NA	TRBJ2-7	CASSPPSGGGYEQYF	TGTGCCAGCAGTCCCCCTAGCGGGGGCGGCTACGAGCAGTACTTC
TRBD2	TRBV5-1	NA	TRBJ2-2	CASSPERGVGGELFF	TGCGCCAGCAGCCCTGAGCGGGGGGTTGGCGGGGAGCTGTTTTTT
NA	TRBV5-1	NA	TRBJ1-6	CASSLDTSPLHF	TGCGCCAGCAGCTTAGATACTTCACCCCTCCACTTT
NA	TRBV14	NA	TRBJ1-1	CASSQLLNTEAFF	TGTGCCAGCAGCCAATTGTTGAACACTGAAGCTTTCTTT
TRBD1	TRBV30	NA	TRBJ2-7	CAWSGQGDEQYF	TGTGCCTGGAGTGGACAGGGAGACGAGCAGTACTTC
NA	TRBV9	NA	TRBJ2-7	CASKMRASYEQYF	TGTGCCAGCAAGATGAGGGCCTCCTACGAGCAGTACTTC
NA	TRBV4-1	NA	TRBJ2-7	CASSQAEGLVSEQYF	TGCGCCAGCAGCCAAGCTGAGGGATTGGTTTCCGAGCAGTACTTC
TRBD2	TRBV10-1	once	TRBJ2-2	CASSEGGGLTGELFF	TGCGCCAGCAGTGAGGGGGGGGGTTTGACCGGGGAGCTGTTTTTT
TRBD2	TRBV2	NA	TRBJ2-7	CASSVGGNEQYF	TGTGCCAGCAGTGTGGGGGGGAACGAGCAGTACTTC
TRBD1	TRBV28	once	TRBJ2-2	CASRRDPRQGRSNTGELFF	TGTGCCAGCAGAAGAGACCCCAGACAGGGGCGATCGAACACCGGGGAGCTGTTTTTT
TRBD2	TRBV5-1	once	TRBJ2-3	CASSSGGHDTQYF	TGCGCCAGCAGCTCGGGGGGGCACGATACGCAGTATTTT
TRBD1	TRBV7-2	NA	TRBJ1-5	CASSPDRDGQPQHF	TGTGCCAGCAGCCCGGACAGGGATGGTCAGCCCCAGCATTTT
TRBD2	TRBV7-2	NA	TRBJ2-7	CASSLAGGTYEQYF	TGTGCCAGCAGCTTGGCGGGGGGAACCTACGAGCAGTACTTC
TRBD1	TRBV3-1/TRBV3-2	NA	TRBJ1-1	CASSQPRTGLDTEAFF	TGTGCCAGCAGCCAACCCCGGACAGGTTTGGACACTGAAGCTTTCTTT
TRBD2	TRBV11-3	NA	TRBJ2-1	CASSPGLAGDNEQFF	TGTGCCAGCAGCCCAGGACTAGCGGGAGACAATGAGCAGTTCTTC